A selection of T cell receptor beta chains follows, all from one sample in a study of cytomegalovirus exposure and HLA in healthy donors. The table came from immunoSEQ multiplex PCR; TCRdb's copy has only in-frame clones and leaves some out. The data contain about 97,000 clones, roughly three fifths of them singletons. Sequenced material: PBMCs. The receptors originated from a human donor in good health. Both conserved end residues are part of each CDR3. A D gene is named only where the DNA matches it firmly. Only part of the rows carry a size: once, few, many, or a class if the clone is expanded.

CDR3 protein: CASSVDTKATEAFF
CDR3 DNA: TGTGCCAGCAGTGTGGACACAAAGGCCACTGAAGCTTTCTTT
V gene: TRBV6-1
J gene: TRBJ1-1
D gene: NA
clone size: few

CDR3 protein: CSVAGGDETQYF
CDR3 DNA: TGCAGCGTAGCGGGAGGGGATGAGACCCAGTACTTC
V gene: TRBV29-1
J gene: TRBJ2-5
D gene: TRBD2
clone size: few

CDR3 protein: CASSTAGELFF
CDR3 DNA: TGTGCCAGCAGTACAGCCGGGGAGCTGTTTTTT
V gene: TRBV2
J gene: TRBJ2-2
D gene: NA
clone size: NA

CDR3 protein: CASKVPGQGVDEQFF
CDR3 DNA: TGTGCCAGCAAAGTACCGGGACAGGGTGTCGATGAGCAGTTCTTC
V gene: TRBV28
J gene: TRBJ2-1
D gene: TRBD1
clone size: NA

CDR3 protein: CATGAGTHPDTQYF
CDR3 DNA: TGTGCCACCGGTGCGGGAACGCACCCAGATACGCAGTATTTT
V gene: TRBV15
J gene: TRBJ2-3
D gene: NA
clone size: NA

CDR3 protein: CASSSFSGSGNEQFF
CDR3 DNA: TGCGCCAGCAGCTCGTTTAGCGGGAGCGGCAATGAGCAGTTCTTC
V gene: TRBV5-1
J gene: TRBJ2-1
D gene: TRBD2
clone size: NA

CDR3 protein: CASSLELGGDGYTF
CDR3 DNA: TGTGCCAGCAGCTTAGAGTTAGGGGGAGATGGCTACACCTTC
V gene: TRBV11-2
J gene: TRBJ1-2
D gene: NA
clone size: NA

CDR3 protein: CASSQVAGSVGIQYF
CDR3 DNA: TGCGCCAGCAGCCAAGTTGCCGGGTCCGTAGGCATACAGTACTTC
V gene: TRBV4-1
J gene: TRBJ2-7
D gene: NA
clone size: once

CDR3 protein: CASSFTLAGLLRTSTDTQYF
CDR3 DNA: TGTGCCAGCAGTTTCACCCTAGCGGGATTACTACGCACTAGCACAGATACGCAGTATTTT
V gene: TRBV28
J gene: TRBJ2-3
D gene: TRBD2
clone size: NA

CDR3 protein: CASSHSGTAYEQYF
CDR3 DNA: TGTGCCAGCAGCCATTCCGGGACAGCTTACGAGCAGTACTTC
V gene: TRBV7-6
J gene: TRBJ2-7
D gene: TRBD1
clone size: few

CDR3 protein: CASSQKLPRDRDYEQYF
CDR3 DNA: TGCGCCAGCAGCCAAAAGCTCCCCCGGGACAGGGACTACGAGCAGTACTTC
V gene: TRBV4-1
J gene: TRBJ2-7
D gene: TRBD1
clone size: few

CDR3 protein: CASSRTGLPLF
CDR3 DNA: TGTGCCAGCAGCCGGACGGGACTCCCGCTCTTC
V gene: TRBV5-4
J gene: TRBJ2-1
D gene: NA
clone size: NA

CDR3 protein: CASSFRLAGSNEQFF
CDR3 DNA: TGTGCCAGCAGTTTCAGACTAGCGGGAAGCAATGAGCAGTTCTTC
V gene: TRBV28
J gene: TRBJ2-1
D gene: TRBD2
clone size: few

CDR3 protein: CASSPGTALYEQYF
CDR3 DNA: TGTGCCAGCAGCCCCGGGACAGCTCTTTACGAGCAGTACTTC
V gene: TRBV11-2
J gene: TRBJ2-7
D gene: TRBD1
clone size: few

CDR3 protein: CASSLDFAGELFF
CDR3 DNA: TGTGCCAGCAGCTTAGACTTCGCCGGGGAGCTGTTTTTT
V gene: TRBV11-3
J gene: TRBJ2-2
D gene: NA
clone size: once

CDR3 protein: CASSWGTGENTEAFF
CDR3 DNA: TGTGCCAGCAGCTGGGGGACAGGGGAGAACACTGAAGCTTTCTTT
V gene: TRBV5-6
J gene: TRBJ1-1
D gene: TRBD1
clone size: NA

CDR3 protein: CASSLAGGDGYTF
CDR3 DNA: TGCGCCAGCAGCTTAGCAGGGGGAGATGGCTACACCTTC
V gene: TRBV5-1
J gene: TRBJ1-2
D gene: TRBD1
clone size: NA

CDR3 protein: CASRELGYEQYF
CDR3 DNA: TGTGCCAGCAGGGAACTCGGGTACGAGCAGTACTTC
V gene: TRBV28
J gene: TRBJ2-7
D gene: NA
clone size: NA

CDR3 protein: CASSTRLQETQYF
CDR3 DNA: TGTGCCAGCAGTACGCGTCTCCAAGAGACCCAGTACTTC
V gene: TRBV28
J gene: TRBJ2-5
D gene: NA
clone size: NA

CDR3 protein: CASSRGLAGGDEQYF
CDR3 DNA: TGTGCCAGCAGCCGGGGACTAGCGGGAGGTGACGAGCAGTACTTC
V gene: TRBV7-8
J gene: TRBJ2-7
D gene: TRBD2
clone size: NA

CDR3 protein: CSVVTDSYNEQFF
CDR3 DNA: TGCAGCGTTGTAACAGACTCCTACAATGAGCAGTTCTTC
V gene: TRBV29-1
J gene: TRBJ2-1
D gene: NA
clone size: NA

CDR3 protein: CASRDLGHLNTEAFF
CDR3 DNA: TGTGCCAGTAGAGACTTAGGACATCTGAACACTGAAGCTTTCTTT
V gene: TRBV19
J gene: TRBJ1-1
D gene: NA
clone size: once

CDR3 protein: CASRLTGARGTEAFF
CDR3 DNA: TGTGCCAGCAGACTGACAGGGGCGCGAGGCACTGAAGCTTTCTTT
V gene: TRBV27
J gene: TRBJ1-1
D gene: TRBD1
clone size: NA

CDR3 protein: CASSFDPGQGTEAFF
CDR3 DNA: TGTGCCAGCAGTTTTGACCCGGGACAGGGGACTGAAGCTTTCTTT
V gene: TRBV5-4
J gene: TRBJ1-1
D gene: TRBD1
clone size: NA

CDR3 protein: CASSLFIVGGELFF
CDR3 DNA: TGTGCCAGCAGCTTATTTATTGTCGGCGGGGAGCTGTTTTTT
V gene: TRBV7-2
J gene: TRBJ2-2
D gene: NA
clone size: few

CDR3 protein: CASSERHFQHEQYF
CDR3 DNA: TGTGCCAGTAGTGAGCGGCACTTTCAGCACGAGCAGTACTTC
V gene: TRBV19
J gene: TRBJ2-7
D gene: NA
clone size: NA

CDR3 protein: CASSQDWRLADKQYF
CDR3 DNA: TGTGCCAGCAGCCAAGATTGGCGGCTAGCGGACAAGCAGTACTTC
V gene: TRBV4-2
J gene: TRBJ2-7
D gene: TRBD2
clone size: NA

CDR3 protein: CASMGGTSGRPYEQYF
CDR3 DNA: TGCGCCAGCATGGGGGGGACTAGCGGGAGGCCCTACGAGCAGTACTTC
V gene: TRBV10-2
J gene: TRBJ2-7
D gene: TRBD2
clone size: NA

CDR3 protein: CSVGLLAAKAGELFF
CDR3 DNA: TGCAGCGTTGGTTTATTAGCGGCAAAGGCCGGGGAGCTGTTTTTT
V gene: TRBV29-1
J gene: TRBJ2-2
D gene: NA
clone size: once

CDR3 protein: CAWRLGTATEAFF
CDR3 DNA: TGTGCCTGGAGGCTCGGGACAGCCACTGAAGCTTTCTTT
V gene: TRBV30
J gene: TRBJ1-1
D gene: TRBD1
clone size: few

CDR3 protein: CASSYTGQGAAYGYTF
CDR3 DNA: TGTGCCAGCAGTTACACGGGACAGGGAGCGGCGTATGGCTACACCTTC
V gene: TRBV6-6
J gene: TRBJ1-2
D gene: TRBD1
clone size: few

CDR3 protein: CASSPLETQYF
CDR3 DNA: TGTGCCAGCAGTCCCCTTGAGACCCAGTACTTC
V gene: TRBV2
J gene: TRBJ2-5
D gene: NA
clone size: NA

CDR3 protein: CASSFGPGDTDTQYF
CDR3 DNA: TGCGCCAGCAGCTTTGGACCGGGAGACACAGATACGCAGTATTTT
V gene: TRBV5-1
J gene: TRBJ2-3
D gene: NA
clone size: NA

CDR3 protein: CASSLAIGFAKNIQYF
CDR3 DNA: TGTGCCAGCAGCTTAGCGATCGGGTTCGCCAAAAACATTCAGTACTTC
V gene: TRBV7-9
J gene: TRBJ2-4
D gene: NA
clone size: NA

CDR3 protein: CASSFASGNTGELFF
CDR3 DNA: NA
V gene: TRBV21-1
J gene: TRBJ2-2
D gene: NA
clone size: NA

CDR3 protein: CASSPVWTQAAREQYF
CDR3 DNA: TGCGCCAGCAGCCCGGTCTGGACCCAAGCGGCGAGGGAGCAGTACTTC
V gene: TRBV5-1
J gene: TRBJ2-7
D gene: NA
clone size: NA

CDR3 protein: CAISPRDYNEQFF
CDR3 DNA: TGTGCCATCAGTCCCAGGGACTACAATGAGCAGTTCTTC
V gene: TRBV10-3
J gene: TRBJ2-1
D gene: NA
clone size: few